These 14 T cell receptor beta chains were all obtained from the same sample, sequenced in a study of vaccination and CD4 T cells after COVID-19. Noted treatment: approximately 10-day PBMC culture with coronavirus spike peptide pools or control peptides (ViraFEST assay). Which antigens these TCRs recognize remains unknown. With the Oncomine TCR Beta short-read assay, DNA from cultured CD4+ T cells was sequenced. Each CDR3 protein is one row after TCRdb ran MiXCR on the PCR reads. In the table there are roughly 18,000 distinct CDR3 sequences, 78% of which are singletons. The source was CD4+ T cells from blood, cultured in vitro, collected after SARS-CoV-2 vaccination. These receptors were obtained from a human donor who received a COVID-19 vaccine.

The chain links TRBV5-1 to TRBJ2-7; weak D call: TRBD1 (5 bases). Looked up from germline, CDR1 is SGHRS and CDR2 is YFSETQ. Trimming cost V 0 bases and J 5 bases, with 9 bases left between them. This CDR3 is 13 amino acids long. The CDR3, as DNA: TGCGCCAGCAGCTTGGCTCAGGGCCACGAGCAGTACTTC. The encoded protein is CASSLAQGHEQYF.

The rearrangement joins TRBV6-5 to TRBJ2-5, with 8 nucleotides matching TRBD2. The CDR3 is 14 residues long. Germline V gene data show CDR1 as MNHEY and CDR2 as SVGAGI. The junction had 0 bases not matched to a gene; V was cut back by 0 bases and J by 3 bases. The CDR3 DNA follows: TGTGCCAGCAGTTACTCACTAGCGGAAGAGACCCAGTACTTC. It translates to CASSYSLAEETQYF.

This clonotype was seen only a few times. V gene TRBV20-1 combines with J gene TRBJ1-6; TRBD1 matches 7 bases. The CDR3 runs to 16 residues. Unmatched junction bases numbered 15, after V lost 5 bases and J lost 8 bases. Germline CDR1 reads DFQATT; CDR2 reads SNEGSKA (reference sequence). The CDR3 sequence is CSAPRGGAWSDSPLHF. CDR3 nucleotides: TGCAGTGCTCCCAGGGGGGGGGCTTGGTCCGATTCACCCCTCCACTTT.

This chain connects TRBV20-1 to TRBJ1-5; unclear D gene. Per the germline V gene, CDR1 is DFQATT and CDR2 is SNEGSKA (reference sequence). The CDR3 is made up of 15 amino acids. Deletions cut 3 bases from V and 0 bases from J, with 12 bases between. DNA of the CDR3: TGCAGTGCTAGTCTGGGAGAAAATAGCAATCAGCCCCAGCATTTT. Its translation is CSASLGENSNQPQHF.

V and J are TRBV9 and TRBJ2-5; 7 positions match TRBD1. The V gene's germline CDR1 is SGDLS and CDR2 YYNGEE. The CDR3 sequence is 15 residues long. V gave up 0 bases and J gave up 4 bases; unmatched junction bases: 6. The CDR3 DNA reads as TGTGCCAGCAGCGTAGTCAGTCAGGGGGTAGAGACCCAGTACTTC. This gives the protein CASSVVSQGVETQYF.

The V and J genes are TRBV7-9 and TRBJ1-6; D is undetermined. CDR1 is SEHNR and CDR2 is FQNEAQ in the germline V gene (reference sequence). CDR3 size: 13 residues. Trimming took off 0 bases at V and 12 bases at J, with 9 bases between the two ends. For the CDR3, the DNA is TGTGCCAGCAGCTTAGCGTTGCAGGAACCCCTCCACTTT. Translated: CASSLALQEPLHF.

The J gene is TRBJ1-1, the V gene TRBV7-3; possibly TRBD1 for D (5 bases). CDR1 and CDR2 from the germline V gene are SGHTA and FQGTGA. The CDR3 runs to 15 residues. The V gene lost 3 bases and the J gene lost 0 bases, with 11 bases spanning the gap. The CDR3 region is CASSFLGGMNTEAFF. As DNA, the CDR3 is TGTGCCAGCAGCTTTTTGGGGGGGATGAACACTGAAGCTTTCTTT.

V is TRBV24-1 and J is TRBJ2-5; 9 nucleotides match TRBD2. The CDR3 loop spans 15 amino acids. Germline CDR1 reads KGHDR; CDR2 reads SFDVKD. V trimming: 4 bases; J trimming: 3 bases; junction bases outside the gene matches: 5. CDR3 sequence reads: CATSDPKRGEETQYF. CDR3 sequence (DNA): TGTGCCACCAGTGACCCCAAGCGGGGGGAAGAGACCCAGTACTTC.

V usage is TRBV6-5 and J usage is TRBJ1-1; 11 nucleotides agree with TRBD1. V lost 4 bases, J lost 6 bases, and 7 bases stayed unmatched. The germline V gene has CDR1 MNHEY and CDR2 SVGAGI. This CDR3 is built from 15 residues. CDR3 in DNA: TGTGCCAGCAGTTGGTCAGGACAGGGGGCGCCTGAAGCTTTCTTT. Residues: CASSWSGQGAPEAFF.

The CDR3 bases are TGTGCCATCAGTGAGGACAGGGATGCCTATGGCTACACCTTC. Its protein product is CAISEDRDAYGYTF. The J gene is TRBJ1-2, the V gene TRBV10-3, with 7 bases that match TRBD1. J lost 4 bases, V lost 2 bases, and 4 bases had no gene match. The CDR3 has 14 residues. Germline CDR1 reads ENHRY; CDR2 reads SYGVKD.

This clonotype was seen only a few times. This chain joins TRBV12-3 or TRBV12-4 and TRBJ1-5, with 7 bases that match TRBD1. V lost 1 base and J lost 4; bases outside the gene matches: 7. The CDR3 consists of 16 residues. CDR3 DNA: TGTGCCAGCAGTTTAGGCATGACAGGGCCTAATCAGCCCCAGCATTTT. It is translated as CASSLGMTGPNQPQHF.

J is TRBJ1-6 and V is TRBV7-9, with TRBD1 as a possible D gene (6 bases). Germline V lookup: CDR1 SEHNR, CDR2 FQNEAQ (reference sequence). The CDR3 loop spans 15 amino acids. With 6 bases removed from V and 3 bases from J, the gap between germline ends came to 12 bases. CDR3 nucleotide sequence: TGTGCCAGCAGTTCAGGGGTTGGCTATAATTCACCCCTCCACTTT. Protein sequence: CASSSGVGYNSPLHF.

V and J are TRBV20-1 and TRBJ1-2; D uncertain. The V gene lost 6 bases and the J gene lost 3 bases, with 11 bases spanning the gap. This CDR3 is built from 12 residues. Looked up from germline, CDR1 is DFQATT and CDR2 is SNEGSKA (reference sequence). The CDR3 protein is CSAWAPDYGYTF. The CDR3 DNA reads as TGCAGTGCGTGGGCCCCGGACTATGGCTACACCTTC.

The chain combines TRBV20-1 with TRBJ1-3; D is possibly TRBD1 (5 bases). V was cut by 1 base and J by 1 base, with 17 bases left in between. CDR1 is DFQATT, CDR2 SNEGSKA, per germline (reference sequence). The CDR3 covers 17 residues. CDR3 loop: CSARGLRDPESGNTIYF. For the CDR3, the DNA is TGCAGTGCTAGAGGACTCCGGGACCCAGAATCTGGAAACACCATATATTTT.